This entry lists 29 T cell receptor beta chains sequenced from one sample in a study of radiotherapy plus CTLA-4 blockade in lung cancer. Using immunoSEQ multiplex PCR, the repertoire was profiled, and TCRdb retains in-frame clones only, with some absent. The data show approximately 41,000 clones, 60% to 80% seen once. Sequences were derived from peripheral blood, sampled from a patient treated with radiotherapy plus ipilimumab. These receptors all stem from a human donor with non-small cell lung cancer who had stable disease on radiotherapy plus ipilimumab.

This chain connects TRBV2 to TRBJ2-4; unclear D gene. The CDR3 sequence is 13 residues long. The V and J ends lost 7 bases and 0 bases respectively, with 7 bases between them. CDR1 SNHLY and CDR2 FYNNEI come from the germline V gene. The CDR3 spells CASTLAAKNIQYF. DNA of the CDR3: TGTGCCAGCACGCTGGCAGCCAAAAACATTCAGTACTTC.

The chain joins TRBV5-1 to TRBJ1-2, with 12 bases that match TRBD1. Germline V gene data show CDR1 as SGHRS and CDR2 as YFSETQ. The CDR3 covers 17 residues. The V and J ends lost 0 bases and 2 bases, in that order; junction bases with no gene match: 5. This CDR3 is CASSLGGTGGWNYGYTF. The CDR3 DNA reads TGCGCCAGCAGCTTGGGAGGGACAGGGGGCTGGAACTATGGCTACACCTTC.

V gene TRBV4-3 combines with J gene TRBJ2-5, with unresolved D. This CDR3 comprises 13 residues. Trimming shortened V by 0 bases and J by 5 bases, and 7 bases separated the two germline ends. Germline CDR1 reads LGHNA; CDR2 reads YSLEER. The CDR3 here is CASSQDFGETQYF. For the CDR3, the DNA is TGCGCCAGCAGCCAAGATTTCGGGGAGACCCAGTACTTC.

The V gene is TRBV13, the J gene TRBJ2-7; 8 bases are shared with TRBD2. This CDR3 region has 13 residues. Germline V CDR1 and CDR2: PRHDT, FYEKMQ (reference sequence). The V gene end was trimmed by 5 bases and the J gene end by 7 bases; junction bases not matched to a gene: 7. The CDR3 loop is CASSTGGAREQYF. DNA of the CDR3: TGTGCCAGCAGCACCGGGGGGGCACGGGAGCAGTACTTC. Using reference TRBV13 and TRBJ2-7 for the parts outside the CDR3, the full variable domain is AAGVIQSPRHLIKEKRETATLKCYPIPRHDTVYWYQQGPGQDPQFLISFYEKMQSDKGSIPDRFSAQQFSDYHSELNMSSLELGDSALYFCASSTGGAREQYFGPGTRLTVT.

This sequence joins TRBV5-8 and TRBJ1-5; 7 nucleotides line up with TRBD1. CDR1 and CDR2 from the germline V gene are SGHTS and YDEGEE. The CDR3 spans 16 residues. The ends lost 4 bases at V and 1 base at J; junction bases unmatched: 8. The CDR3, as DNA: TGTGCCAGCAGCCGGAATTCGGACAGGAGCAATCAGCCCCAGCATTTT. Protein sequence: CASSRNSDRSNQPQHF. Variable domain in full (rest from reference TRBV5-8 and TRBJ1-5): EAGVTQSPTHLIKTRGQQATLRCSPISGHTSVYWYQQALGLGLQFLLWYDEGEERNRGNFPPRFSGRQFPNYSSELNVNALELEDSALYLCASSRNSDRSNQPQHFGDGTRLSIL.

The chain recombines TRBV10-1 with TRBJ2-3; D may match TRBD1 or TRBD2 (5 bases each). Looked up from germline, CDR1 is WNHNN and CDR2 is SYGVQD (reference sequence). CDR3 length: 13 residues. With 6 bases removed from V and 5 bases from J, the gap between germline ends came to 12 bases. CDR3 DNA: TGCGCCAGCAGAGAGGGGTCGGGAGATACGCAGTATTTT. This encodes CASREGSGDTQYF.

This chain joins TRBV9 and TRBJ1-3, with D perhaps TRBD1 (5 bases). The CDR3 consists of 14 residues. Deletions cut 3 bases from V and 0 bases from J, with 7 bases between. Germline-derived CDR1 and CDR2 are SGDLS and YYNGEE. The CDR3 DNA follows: TGTGCCAGCAGCGGTACAGGCTCTGGAAACACCATATATTTT. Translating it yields CASSGTGSGNTIYF.

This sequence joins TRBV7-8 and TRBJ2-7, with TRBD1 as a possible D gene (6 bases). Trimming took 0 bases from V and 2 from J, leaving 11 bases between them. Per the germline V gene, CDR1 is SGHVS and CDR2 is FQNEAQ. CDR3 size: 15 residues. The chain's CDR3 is CASSLADRPAYEQYF. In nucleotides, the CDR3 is TGTGCCAGCAGCTTAGCAGACAGGCCCGCCTACGAGCAGTACTTC. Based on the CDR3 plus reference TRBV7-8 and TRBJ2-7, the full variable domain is GAGVSQSPRYKVAKRGQDVALRCDPISGHVSLFWYQQALGQGPEFLTYFQNEAQLDKSGLPSDRFFAERPEGSVSTLKIQRTQQEDSAVYLCASSLADRPAYEQYFGPGTRLTVT.

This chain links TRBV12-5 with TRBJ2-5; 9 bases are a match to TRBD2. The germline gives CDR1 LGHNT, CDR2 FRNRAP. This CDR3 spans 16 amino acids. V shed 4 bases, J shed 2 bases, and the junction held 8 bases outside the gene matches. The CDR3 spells CASGWGTSRGQETQYF. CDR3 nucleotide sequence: TGTGCTAGTGGTTGGGGGACTAGCCGGGGTCAAGAGACCCAGTACTTC.

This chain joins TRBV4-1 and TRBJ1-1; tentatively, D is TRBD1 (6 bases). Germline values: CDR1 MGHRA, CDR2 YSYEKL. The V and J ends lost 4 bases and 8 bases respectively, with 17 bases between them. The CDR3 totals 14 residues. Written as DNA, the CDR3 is TGCGCCAGCAGCCGATCCGGGACAAGCCTCGAAGCTTTCTTT. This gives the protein CASSRSGTSLEAFF.

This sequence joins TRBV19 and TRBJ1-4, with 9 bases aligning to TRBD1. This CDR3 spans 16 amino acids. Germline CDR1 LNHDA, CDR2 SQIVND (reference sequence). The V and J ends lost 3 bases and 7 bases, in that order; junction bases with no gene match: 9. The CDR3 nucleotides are TGTGCCAGTAGTATCCCCCGGGGACAGGGACTTGAAAAACTGTTTTTT. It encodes CASSIPRGQGLEKLFF.

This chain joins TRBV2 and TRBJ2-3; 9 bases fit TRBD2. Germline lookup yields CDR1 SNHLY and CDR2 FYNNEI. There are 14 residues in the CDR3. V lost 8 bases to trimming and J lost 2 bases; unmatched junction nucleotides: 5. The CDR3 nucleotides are TGTGCCAGCGGCCTAGCGGGGACCACAGATACGCAGTATTTT. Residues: CASGLAGTTDTQYF.

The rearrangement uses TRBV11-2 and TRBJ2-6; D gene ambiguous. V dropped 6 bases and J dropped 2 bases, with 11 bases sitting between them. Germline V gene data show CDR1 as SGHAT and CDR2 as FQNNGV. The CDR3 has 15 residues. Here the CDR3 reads CASSPRHTGANVLTF. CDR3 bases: TGTGCCAGCAGTCCCAGACATACTGGGGCCAACGTCCTGACTTTC.

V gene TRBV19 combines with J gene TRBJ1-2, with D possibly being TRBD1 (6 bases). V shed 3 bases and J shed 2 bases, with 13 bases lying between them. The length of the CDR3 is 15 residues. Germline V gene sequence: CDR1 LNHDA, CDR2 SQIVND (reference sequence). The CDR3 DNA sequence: TGTGCCAGTAGTATGGAGACAGGAATGAACTATGGCTACACCTTC. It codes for CASSMETGMNYGYTF.

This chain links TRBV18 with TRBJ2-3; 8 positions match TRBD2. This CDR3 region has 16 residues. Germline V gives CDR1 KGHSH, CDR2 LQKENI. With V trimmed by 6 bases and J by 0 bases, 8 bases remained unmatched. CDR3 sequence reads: CASSYYSGVSTDTQYF. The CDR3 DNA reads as TGTGCCAGCTCGTACTATAGCGGGGTTAGCACAGATACGCAGTATTTT.

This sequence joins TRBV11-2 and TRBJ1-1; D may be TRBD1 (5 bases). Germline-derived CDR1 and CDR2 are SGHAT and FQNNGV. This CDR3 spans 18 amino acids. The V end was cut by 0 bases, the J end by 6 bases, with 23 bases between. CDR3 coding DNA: TGTGCCAGCAGCTTAGATATAAACTTTCGGGGGGTCCGATCTGAAGCTTTCTTT. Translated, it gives CASSLDINFRGVRSEAFF.

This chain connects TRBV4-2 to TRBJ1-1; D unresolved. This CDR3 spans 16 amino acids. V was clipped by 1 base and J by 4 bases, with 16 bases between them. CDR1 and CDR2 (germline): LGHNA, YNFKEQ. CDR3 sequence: CASSQVDRGESTEAFF. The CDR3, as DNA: TGTGCCAGCAGCCAAGTGGATCGGGGAGAGAGCACTGAAGCTTTCTTT.

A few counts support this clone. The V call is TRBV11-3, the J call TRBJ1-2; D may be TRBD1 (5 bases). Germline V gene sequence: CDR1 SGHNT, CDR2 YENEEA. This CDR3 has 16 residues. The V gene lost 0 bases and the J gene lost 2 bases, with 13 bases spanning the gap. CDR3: CASSLEGRQGNYGYTF. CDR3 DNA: TGTGCCAGCAGCTTAGAGGGGCGCCAGGGCAACTATGGCTACACCTTC.

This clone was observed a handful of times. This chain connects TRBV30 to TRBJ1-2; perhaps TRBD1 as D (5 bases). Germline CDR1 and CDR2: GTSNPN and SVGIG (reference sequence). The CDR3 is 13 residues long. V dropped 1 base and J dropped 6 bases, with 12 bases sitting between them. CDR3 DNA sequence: TGTGCCTGGAGTGGGGGCGAGGCTCATGGCTACACCTTC. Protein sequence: CAWSGGEAHGYTF.

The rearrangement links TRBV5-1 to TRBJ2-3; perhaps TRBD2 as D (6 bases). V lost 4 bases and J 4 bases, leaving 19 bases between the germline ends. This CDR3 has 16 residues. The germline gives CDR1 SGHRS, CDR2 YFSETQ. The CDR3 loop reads CASSLGTGGSSDTQYF. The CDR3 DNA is TGCGCCAGCAGCCTCGGGACCGGAGGGAGTTCAGATACGCAGTATTTT.

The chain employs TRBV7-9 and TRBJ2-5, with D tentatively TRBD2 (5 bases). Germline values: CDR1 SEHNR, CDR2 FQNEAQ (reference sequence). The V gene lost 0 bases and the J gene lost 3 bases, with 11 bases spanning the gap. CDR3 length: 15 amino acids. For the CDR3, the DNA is TGTGCCAGCAGCTTAGCGTCTCCGACTAAAGAGACCCAGTACTTC. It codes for CASSLASPTKETQYF.

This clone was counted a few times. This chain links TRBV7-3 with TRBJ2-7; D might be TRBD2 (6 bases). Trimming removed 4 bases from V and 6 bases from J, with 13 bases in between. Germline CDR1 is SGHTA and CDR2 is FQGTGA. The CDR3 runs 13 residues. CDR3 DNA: TGTGCCAGCAGCTGGGGGGTCTCGGGCGAGCAGTACTTC. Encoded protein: CASSWGVSGEQYF.

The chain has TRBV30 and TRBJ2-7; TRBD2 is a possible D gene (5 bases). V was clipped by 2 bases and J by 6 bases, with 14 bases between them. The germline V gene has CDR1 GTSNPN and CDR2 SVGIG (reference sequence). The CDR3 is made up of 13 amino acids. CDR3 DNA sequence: TGTGCCTGGAGTCTAGCCCGGACGCTCGAGCAGTACTTC. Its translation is CAWSLARTLEQYF.

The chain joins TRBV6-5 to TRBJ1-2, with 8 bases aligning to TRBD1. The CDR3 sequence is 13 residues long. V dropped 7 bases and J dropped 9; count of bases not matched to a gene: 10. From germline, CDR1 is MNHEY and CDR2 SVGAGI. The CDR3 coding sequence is TGTGCCAGCAAGAGGACAGGGCCACAGCGCTACACCTTC. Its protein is CASKRTGPQRYTF.

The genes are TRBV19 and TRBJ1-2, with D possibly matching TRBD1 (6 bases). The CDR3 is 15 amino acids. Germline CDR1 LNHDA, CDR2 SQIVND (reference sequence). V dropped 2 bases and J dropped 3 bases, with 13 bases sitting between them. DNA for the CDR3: TGTGCCAGTAGTATATTCAACAGGGCGGACTATGGCTACACCTTC. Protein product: CASSIFNRADYGYTF.

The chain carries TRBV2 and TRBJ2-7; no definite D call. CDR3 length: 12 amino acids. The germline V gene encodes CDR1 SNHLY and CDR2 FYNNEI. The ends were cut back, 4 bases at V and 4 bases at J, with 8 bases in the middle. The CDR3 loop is CASSVTAYEQYF. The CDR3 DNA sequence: TGTGCCAGCAGTGTCACAGCTTACGAGCAGTACTTC.

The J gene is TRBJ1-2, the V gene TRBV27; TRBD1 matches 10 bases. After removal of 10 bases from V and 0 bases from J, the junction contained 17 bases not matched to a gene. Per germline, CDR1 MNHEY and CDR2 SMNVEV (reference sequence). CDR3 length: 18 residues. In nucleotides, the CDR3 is TGTGCCACCCCCGGGGACAGGGGCCCGCCCCTTTCTAACTATGGCTACACCTTC. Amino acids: CATPGDRGPPLSNYGYTF.

CDR3 in DNA: TGTGCCAGCAGCTTCGACCCCGGCGGGAACACTGAAGCTTTCTTT. Its translation: CASSFDPGGNTEAFF. The chain carries TRBV7-2 and TRBJ1-1; the D is unclear. Trimming cost V 3 bases and J 1 base, with 12 bases left between them. Germline V lookup: CDR1 SGHTA, CDR2 FQGNSA. The CDR3 totals 15 residues. Full variable domain (remainder filled in from reference TRBV7-2 and TRBJ1-1): GAGVSQSPSNKVTEKGKDVELRCDPISGHTALYWYRQSLGQGLEFLIYFQGNSAPDKSGLPSDRFSAERTGGSVSTLTIQRTQQEDSAVYLCASSFDPGGNTEAFFGQGTRLTVV.

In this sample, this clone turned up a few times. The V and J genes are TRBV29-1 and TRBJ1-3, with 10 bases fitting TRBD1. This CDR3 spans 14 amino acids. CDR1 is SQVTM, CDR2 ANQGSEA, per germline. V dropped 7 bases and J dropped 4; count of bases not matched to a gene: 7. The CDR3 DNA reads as TGCAGCGCCGGGACAGGGGAGAAAGGAAACACCATATATTTT. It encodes CSAGTGEKGNTIYF. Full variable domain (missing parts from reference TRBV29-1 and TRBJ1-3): SAVISQKPSRDICQRGTSLTIQCQVDSQVTMMFWYRQQPGQSLTLIATANQGSEATYESGFVIDKFPISRPNLTFSTLTVSNMSPEDSSIYLCSAGTGEKGNTIYFGEGSWLTVV.